Below are 16 T cell receptor beta chains sequenced from a single sample in a study of read filtering for tumor transcriptome and immune sequencing. The library was built from about 0.4 ug RNA with molecular barcoded adaptors for alpha/delta and beta/gamma chains. TCRdb passed the reads through MiXCR, listing each CDR3 protein once. The sample shows roughly 90,000 distinct CDR3 sequences, about 12% of them seen only once. Sequenced material: a population of CD138-negative cells sorted from bone marrow. All receptors come from a donor aged 40 or older with multiple myeloma.

This clonotype was detected many times. The chain employs TRBV5-1 and TRBJ2-1; tentatively, D is TRBD2 (5 bases). The V gene lost 3 bases and the J gene lost 9 bases, with 16 bases spanning the gap. CDR3 size: 14 residues. CDR1 and CDR2 from the germline V gene are SGHRS and YFSETQ. This chain's CDR3 is CASSYDGVPGEQFF. The CDR3 nucleotides are TGCGCCAGCAGCTACGACGGGGTTCCCGGTGAGCAGTTCTTC.

This clonotype was picked up many times. The J gene is TRBJ2-1, the V gene TRBV7-9, with 13 bases identical to TRBD2. The CDR3 has 17 amino acids. The V gene's germline CDR1 is SEHNR and CDR2 FQNEAQ (reference sequence). J gave up 6 bases and V 5 bases, and 10 bases lay outside the gene matches. The CDR3 here is CASSPWTSGREGNEQFF. CDR3 DNA sequence: TGTGCCAGCAGCCCCTGGACTAGCGGGAGAGAGGGCAATGAGCAGTTCTTC.

There are many counts of this clonotype. The chain uses TRBV30 and TRBJ1-5; D unclear. Germline CDR1 and CDR2: GTSNPN and SVGIG (reference sequence). CDR3 length equals 14 residues. V was trimmed by 1 base and J by 0 bases, leaving 7 bases between them. The CDR3: CAWSGTNSNQPQHF. The CDR3 DNA sequence: TGTGCCTGGAGTGGGACGAATAGCAATCAGCCCCAGCATTTT.

This clonotype was seen repeatedly, ten times or more. The gene calls are TRBV6-6 and TRBJ1-3; D not certain. The CDR3 extends over 14 amino acids. V was shortened by 4 bases and J by 2 bases, with 9 bases between the two germline ends. Germline CDR1 reads MNHNY; CDR2 reads SVGAGI (reference sequence). Here the CDR3 DNA reads TGTGCCAGCAGTTTCGGAGAGGCTGGAAACACCATATATTTT. It codes for CASSFGEAGNTIYF.

In its sample, this clonotype was seen many times. The chain recombines TRBV7-9 with TRBJ2-1; 14 nucleotides align to TRBD2. The trim removed 3 bases at V and 2 bases at J, leaving 6 bases unmatched. The CDR3 has 18 amino acids. CDR1 is SEHNR and CDR2 is FQNEAQ in the germline V gene (reference sequence). The CDR3 DNA sequence: TGTGCCAGCAGCTTGGGACTAGCGGGAGAGGGCACCTACAATGAGCAGTTCTTC. Translation gives CASSLGLAGEGTYNEQFF.

There are many counts of this clonotype. The V gene is TRBV5-8, the J gene TRBJ2-1; D is ambiguous. Trimming removed 0 bases at V and 6 bases at J, with 10 bases between. CDR3 length: 14 residues. Germline V CDR1 and CDR2: SGHTS, YDEGEE. The CDR3 region is CASSLAYYRNEQFF. The CDR3 DNA reads TGTGCCAGCAGCTTGGCGTACTACCGCAATGAGCAGTTCTTC.

This clonotype has only a few counts. At one end the junction does not follow the germline gene, possibly because of a read error. The chain couples TRBV6-1 to TRBJ2-3; D gene uncertain. The CDR3 has 11 amino acids. Germline V gene data show CDR1 as MNHNS and CDR2 as SASEGT. This CDR3 is CASSEADTRYF. The CDR3 DNA sequence: TGTGCCAGCAGTGAAGCAGATACGCGGTATTTT.

This clonotype appeared many times. The chain employs TRBV7-2 and TRBJ2-2; 10 bases agree with TRBD2. The CDR3 is 18 amino acids. With V trimmed by 4 bases and J by 5 bases, 13 bases remained unmatched. Germline V gene lookup returns CDR1 SGHTA and CDR2 FQGNSA. DNA of the CDR3: TGTGCCAGCAGCTCGCCGACCGGGACTAGCGTTTATACCGGGGAGCTGTTTTTT. Translated: CASSSPTGTSVYTGELFF. Based on the CDR3 plus reference TRBV7-2 and TRBJ2-2, the full variable domain is GAGVSQSPSNKVTEKGKDVELRCDPISGHTALYWYRQSLGQGLEFLIYFQGNSAPDKSGLPSDRFSAERTGGSVSTLTIQRTQQEDSAVYLCASSSPTGTSVYTGELFFGEGSRLTVL.

This clonotype was observed at least ten times. V is TRBV5-1 and J is TRBJ2-1; 10 nucleotides agree with TRBD1. The V and J ends lost 7 bases and 1 base, in that order; junction bases with no gene match: 11. The CDR3 consists of 17 residues. CDR1 and CDR2 (germline): SGHRS, YFSETQ. CDR3 loop: CASRRDRGGPSYNEQFF. The CDR3 nucleotides read TGCGCCAGCCGCCGGGACAGGGGTGGACCTTCCTACAATGAGCAGTTCTTC.

This clonotype was counted at least ten times. This chain uses TRBV29-1 with TRBJ2-5, with D possibly called TRBD1 or TRBD2 (5 bases each). Trimming cost V 4 bases and J 7 bases, with 16 bases left between them. Germline CDR1 is SQVTM and CDR2 is ANQGSEA. The CDR3 contains 13 residues. CDR3 in amino acids: CSVGDGLVRTQYF. CDR3 DNA sequence: TGCAGCGTTGGGGACGGACTCGTGAGGACCCAGTACTTC.

Many counts were recorded for this clonotype. This rearrangement joins TRBV29-1 to TRBJ2-5; unclear D gene. The CDR3 is made up of 12 amino acids. Germline V gene sequence: CDR1 SQVTM, CDR2 ANQGSEA. V shed 3 bases and J shed 3 bases, with 8 bases lying between them. CDR3 bases: TGCAGCGTTGATTGGCTAGAAGAGACCCAGTACTTC. Residues: CSVDWLEETQYF.

This clonotype was recorded at least ten times. The V call is TRBV7-3, the J call TRBJ2-1; a possible D gene is TRBD2 (6 bases). The ends were cut back, 2 bases at V and 13 bases at J, with 9 bases in the middle. The CDR3 totals 11 residues. Germline CDR1 reads SGHTA; CDR2 reads FQGTGA. The CDR3 loop is CASSLGGVQFF. CDR3 coding DNA: TGTGCCAGCAGCTTAGGCGGGGTCCAGTTCTTC.

The chain is built from TRBV3-1 and TRBJ1-5, with 10 bases fitting TRBD1. CDR3 size: 15 residues. V lost 4 bases and J lost 2; bases outside the gene matches: 2. Germline V lookup: CDR1 LGHDT, CDR2 YNNKEL (reference sequence). This chain's CDR3 is CASSLGTGGNQPQHF. For the CDR3, the DNA is TGTGCCAGCAGCCTTGGGACAGGGGGCAATCAGCCCCAGCATTTT.

A few counts support this clonotype. This chain joins TRBV7-2 and TRBJ2-2; 10 nucleotides line up with TRBD2. CDR1 and CDR2 from the germline V gene are SGHTA and FQGNSA. Losses at the gene ends were 5 bases for V and 7 bases for J; bases not matched to a gene: 7. The CDR3 length is 15 residues. CDR3 region: CASSPEKREGGELFF. The CDR3 region has the DNA TGTGCCAGCAGCCCCGAAAAGCGGGAGGGCGGGGAGCTGTTTTTT. Full variable domain (rest looked up from reference TRBV7-2 and TRBJ2-2): GAGVSQSPSNKVTEKGKDVELRCDPISGHTALYWYRQSLGQGLEFLIYFQGNSAPDKSGLPSDRFSAERTGGSVSTLTIQRTQQEDSAVYLCASSPEKREGGELFFGEGSRLTVL.

This clonotype was detected many times. V and J are TRBV28 and TRBJ2-7; 7 nucleotides line up with TRBD1. Trimming removed 3 bases from V and 3 bases from J; junction bases left unmatched: 11. The V gene's germline CDR1 is MDHEN and CDR2 SYDVKM. The CDR3 sequence is 16 residues long. Here the CDR3 DNA reads TGTGCCAGCAGTTTGAGTCCCGAACACAGGGGCTACGAGCAGTACTTC. Its protein product is CASSLSPEHRGYEQYF.

The chain uses TRBV20-1 and TRBJ2-7, with D perhaps TRBD1 (7 bases). V gave up 7 bases and J gave up 6 bases, with 19 bases separating them. The CDR3 has 13 residues. CDR1 is DFQATT and CDR2 is SNEGSKA in the germline V gene (reference sequence). The CDR3 region has the DNA TGCAGTGTCGGGGGACAGCGCCCCAGCGAGCAGTACTTC. Amino acid sequence: CSVGGQRPSEQYF.